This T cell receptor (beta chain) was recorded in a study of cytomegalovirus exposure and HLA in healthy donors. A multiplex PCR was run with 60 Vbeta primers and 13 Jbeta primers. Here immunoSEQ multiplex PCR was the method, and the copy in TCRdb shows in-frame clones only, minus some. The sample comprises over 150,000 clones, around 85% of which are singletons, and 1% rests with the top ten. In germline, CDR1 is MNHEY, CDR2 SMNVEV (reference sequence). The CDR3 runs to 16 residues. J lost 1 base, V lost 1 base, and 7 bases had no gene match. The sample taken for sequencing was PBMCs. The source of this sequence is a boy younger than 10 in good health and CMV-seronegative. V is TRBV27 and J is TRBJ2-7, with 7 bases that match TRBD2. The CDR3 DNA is TGTGCCAGCAGTTTATTCGGGGGAGGGAATTCCTACGAGCAGTACTTC. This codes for CASSLFGGGNSYEQYF.